This T cell receptor beta chain originates from a study of lung T cells in sarcoidosis with Löfgren's syndrome (TCRdb year 2017). Background on the whole study: Sarcoidosis was characterized as a granulomatous disease that is mostly pulmonary, in which CD4+ T cells accumulate in bronchoalveolar lavage fluid. The repertoire analyses were focused on Lofgren's syndrome patients. Study-level results and caveats: CDR3 motifs in TRAV12-1 and TRBV2 were reported to be shared across several Lofgren's syndrome patients, which suggests public CD4+ TCR repertoires. In Lofgren's syndrome patients, relative to control subjects, TRAV12-1 and TRBV2 were reported to be the most expanded V gene segments. The study only suggested recognition of a sarcoidosis-associated antigen, and the antigen remained putative and unidentified. Analysis of alphabeta pairing showed that TRAV12-1 paired preferentially with TRBV2, and the TCRs formed by this pairing showed CDR3 homology.

CD4+ T cells collected through bronchoalveolar lavage were the source used for profiling TCR repertoires. Data came from an Illumina MiSeq. TCRdb reprocessed the public reads (quality trimming at Q25 with fastp, clone calling with MiXCR) and kept in-frame beta chains. Entries are consolidated by CDR3 protein sequence, retaining the most common genes and DNA. The sample table shows 8,000 to 10,000 distinct CDR3 sequences, and over 20% are seen once. About 22% of the sample is held by the ten biggest clonotypes. Remarks on this clonotype: There is no known antigen for this receptor. No per-base quality is available; no much larger clone lies one base away.

Taken from the germline V gene (reference sequence), the CDR1 and CDR2 loops are SGHAT and FQDESV. Deletion took 1 base off V and 3 bases off J, with a span of 9 bases between the germline ends. The CDR3 covers 14 residues, taking in both the cysteine and the phenylalanine. The only DNA kept is the CDR3, 42 bases in frame from the first base. Sequencing input: CD4+ T cells from bronchoalveolar lavage fluid. The receptor was isolated from a human donor with sarcoidosis (Löfgren's syndrome or another form), or a control subject (not recorded which). The V and J genes are TRBV11-1 and TRBJ2-5; TRBD2 is a possible D gene, resting on 5 matching bases. The CDR3 is CASSLGGSEETQYF. The DNA sequence is TGTGCCAGCAGCTTAGGCGGTAGCGAAGAGACCCAGTACTTC.